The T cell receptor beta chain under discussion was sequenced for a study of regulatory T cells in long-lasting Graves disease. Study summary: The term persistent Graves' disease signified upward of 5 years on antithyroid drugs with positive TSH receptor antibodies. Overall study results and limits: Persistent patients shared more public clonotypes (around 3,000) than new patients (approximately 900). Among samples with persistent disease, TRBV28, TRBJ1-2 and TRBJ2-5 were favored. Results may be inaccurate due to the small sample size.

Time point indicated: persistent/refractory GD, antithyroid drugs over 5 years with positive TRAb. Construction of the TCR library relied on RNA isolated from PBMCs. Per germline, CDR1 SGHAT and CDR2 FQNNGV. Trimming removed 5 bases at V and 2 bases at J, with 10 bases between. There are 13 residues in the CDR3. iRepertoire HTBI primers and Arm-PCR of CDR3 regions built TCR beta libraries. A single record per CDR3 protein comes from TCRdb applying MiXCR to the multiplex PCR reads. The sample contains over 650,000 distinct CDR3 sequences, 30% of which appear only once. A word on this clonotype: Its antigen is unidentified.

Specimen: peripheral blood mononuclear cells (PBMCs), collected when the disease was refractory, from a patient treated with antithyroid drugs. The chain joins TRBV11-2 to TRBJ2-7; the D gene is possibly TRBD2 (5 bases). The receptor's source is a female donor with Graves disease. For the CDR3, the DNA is TGTGCCAGCAGCCACCGGGAAACCTACGAGCAGTACTTC. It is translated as CASSHRETYEQYF.